This TCR beta chain originates from a study of lymphopenia after photon versus proton radiotherapy. This table comes from immunoSEQ multiplex PCR, and its TCRdb copy is limited to in-frame clones, with some not included. The sample contains about 83,000 clones, around four fifths of which appear only once. The CDR3 contains 19 residues. The germline V gene has CDR1 SGHRS and CDR2 YFSETQ. V shed 3 bases, J shed 3 bases, and the junction held 16 bases outside the gene matches. Worth noting for this clone: Its matching antigen is unknown.

Study results and limitations: After lymphocyte nadir, photon-treated repertoires showed oligoclonal expansion, especially CD8+ Temra. Survival link was tested only in deceased patients; proton benefit remains a possibility. Relative stability marked proton patients; photon patients lost diversity and naive cells. A bigger post-nadir fall in TCR diversity correlated inversely with survival time in deceased patients.

The receptor's source is a man in his 60s with pancreatic cancer. Sequencing used peripheral blood, obtained from a patient treated with proton-based radiotherapy. The V and J genes are TRBV5-1 and TRBJ2-7; TRBD2 aligns across 12 bases. The CDR3, as DNA: TGCGCCAGCAGCTCTGGCCCTGGGGCTAGCGGGAGGGCCCGCTACGAGCAGTACTTC. It yields the protein CASSSGPGASGRARYEQYF. Based on the CDR3 plus reference TRBV5-1 and TRBJ2-7, the full variable domain is KAGVTQTPRYLIKTRGQQVTLSCSPISGHRSVSWYQQTPGQGLQFLFEYFSETQRNKGNFPGRFSGRQFSNSRSEMNVSTLELGDSALYLCASSSGPGASGRARYEQYFGPGTRLTVT.